The 31 T cell receptor beta chains in this list originate from one sample, sequenced in a study of CXCR3-negative and CXCR3-positive naive CD8 T cells. Study-level findings and limits: When CXCR3-positive naive cells were set against CXCR3-negative naive cells, the former had more hydrophobic TRB CDR3s.

The antigens these receptors bind are not known. In preparing the TRB cDNA libraries, 5' RACE with UMI labels was used. TCRdb re-analyzed the 5' RACE reads; it lists each CDR3 protein once, without DNA. The table counts approximately 100,000 distinct CDR3 sequences; roughly 0.99% lies in the top ten. What was sequenced was naive CXCR3+ CD8+ T cells from blood. Described subset: CD45RO-CCR7+CD27+CD95- naive CD8+ T cells expressing CXCR3 (TNR3+). These TCRs come from a human donor in good health. Some clones in this sample may be carry-over from other donors' samples.

The chain couples TRBV7-2 to TRBJ2-7; TCRdb designates TRBD1, a call that cannot be tested without DNA. Germline CDR1 is SGHTA and CDR2 is FQGNSA. The CDR3 has 12 amino acids. CDR3 loop: CASSYPWLEQYF.

The rearrangement links TRBV29-1 to TRBJ1-2; lacking DNA, the TRBD1 call made by TCRdb goes unchecked. Per germline, CDR1 SQVTM and CDR2 ANQGSEA. The CDR3 totals 12 residues. The CDR3 is CSVETGGDGYTF. Full variable domain (outside the CDR3, taken from reference TRBV29-1 and TRBJ1-2): SAVISQKPSRDICQRGTSLTIQCQVDSQVTMMFWYRQQPGQSLTLIATANQGSEATYESGFVIDKFPISRPNLTFSTLTVSNMSPEDSSIYLCSVETGGDGYTFGSGTRLTVV.

The chain is built from TRBV15 and TRBJ2-2; without DNA, the TCRdb call of TRBD1 cannot be checked. Germline values: CDR1 LNHNV, CDR2 YYDKDF (reference sequence). The CDR3 consists of 20 residues. The CDR3 reads CATSRAYLNRDRSNTGELFF.

J is TRBJ2-1 and V is TRBV5-1. Germline assignment: CDR1 SGHRS and CDR2 YFSETQ. CDR3 length: 11 residues. The CDR3 sequence is CASTQYNEQFF.

This chain links TRBV5-1 with TRBJ2-1; the D call from TCRdb, TRBD1, cannot be confirmed without DNA. This CDR3 region has 14 residues. Per germline, CDR1 SGHRS and CDR2 YFSETQ. The chain's CDR3 is CASSLGQTQEEQFF.

This sequence joins TRBV25-1 and TRBJ1-2; TCRdb names TRBD1, which stays unverified in the absence of DNA. Germline-derived CDR1 and CDR2 are MGHDK and SYGVNS. There are 14 residues in the CDR3. This CDR3 is CASSAWTRPYGYTF.

The chain uses TRBV6-2 or TRBV6-3 and TRBJ1-1. CDR1 and CDR2 (germline): MNHEY, SVGEGT. The CDR3 totals 14 residues. CDR3 residues: CASSYYGVGTEAFF.

The V call is TRBV20-1, the J call TRBJ2-5; the TCRdb D gene call, TRBD2, has no DNA to confirm it. The CDR3 spans 15 residues. CDR1 and CDR2 from the germline V gene are DFQATT and SNEGSKA (reference sequence). The CDR3 is CSARGGGGPGETQYF.

The chain links TRBV6-5 to TRBJ2-7. CDR1 is MNHEY and CDR2 is SVGAGI in the germline V gene. The CDR3 totals 15 residues. Here the CDR3 reads CASSYSRTVSYEQYF.

The V gene is TRBV2, the J gene TRBJ2-4; the D call from TCRdb, TRBD1, cannot be confirmed without DNA. The CDR3 totals 15 residues. CDR1 is SNHLY and CDR2 is FYNNEI in the germline V gene. The CDR3 protein is CASSELGQGLNIQYF. Looking up the rest from reference TRBV2 and TRBJ2-4 gives the full variable domain: EPEVTQTPSHQVTQMGQEVILRCVPISNHLYFYWYRQILGQKVEFLVSFYNNEISEKSEIFDDQFSVERPDGSNFTLKIRSTKLEDSAMYFCASSELGQGLNIQYFGAGTRLSVL.

The chain has TRBV29-1 and TRBJ2-1; TCRdb's D call of TRBD2 is untestable without DNA. Germline assignment: CDR1 SQVTM and CDR2 ANQGSEA. There are 15 residues in the CDR3. CDR3 amino acids: CSVALLVSPYNEQFF.

The V gene is TRBV7-2, the J gene TRBJ2-3; TCRdb calls TRBD1, which cannot be checked without DNA. This CDR3 spans 14 amino acids. Germline loops: CDR1 SGHTA, CDR2 FQGNSA. The CDR3 protein is CASSLGGGPDTQYF.

V gene TRBV4-3 combines with J gene TRBJ2-7; the TRBD1 assignment by TCRdb is unverifiable without DNA. CDR1 is LGHNA, CDR2 YSLEER, per germline. The CDR3 is made up of 15 amino acids. CDR3 amino acids: CASSQDWGQLVEQYF.

V usage is TRBV4-3 and J usage is TRBJ2-1; TCRdb reports TRBD1, a call that lacks DNA to check it against. Looked up from germline, CDR1 is LGHNA and CDR2 is YSLEER. This CDR3 contains 14 residues. CDR3 amino acids: CASSQDRTGDEQFF.

The chain carries TRBV6-2 or TRBV6-3 and TRBJ2-7; TCRdb picks TRBD1, but there is no DNA to check that call. The CDR3 has 14 residues. Germline V gene lookup returns CDR1 MNHEY and CDR2 SVGEGT. CDR3 loop: CASSDRTGGDEQYF.

This chain links TRBV6-5 with TRBJ2-1; TCRdb picks TRBD2, but there is no DNA to check that call. CDR3 length: 18 amino acids. Germline values: CDR1 MNHEY, CDR2 SVGAGI. CDR3 region: CASSPGASRGGSYNEQFF.

This sequence joins TRBV27 and TRBJ2-2; the D call from TCRdb, TRBD1, cannot be confirmed without DNA. Looked up from germline, CDR1 is MNHEY and CDR2 is SMNVEV (reference sequence). CDR3 length equals 15 residues. This CDR3 reads CASSFTGSDTGELFF.

The chain links TRBV4-3 to TRBJ2-7; no DNA is available, so the TRBD1 call from TCRdb remains unchecked. Per the germline V gene, CDR1 is LGHNA and CDR2 is YSLEER. The CDR3 has 16 residues. The CDR3 region is CASSAPGQVPAYEQYF.

The chain links TRBV29-1 to TRBJ2-1. Germline CDR1 is SQVTM and CDR2 is ANQGSEA. CDR3 length: 16 residues. CDR3: CSVEVTVLSSYNEQFF.

The V gene is TRBV18, the J gene TRBJ2-3; TCRdb lists TRBD1, though no DNA is available to test this call. Germline values: CDR1 KGHSH, CDR2 LQKENI. The CDR3 runs to 16 residues. CDR3 in amino acids: CASSPTGAGGTDTQYF. Based on the CDR3 plus reference TRBV18 and TRBJ2-3, the full variable domain is NAGVMQNPRHLVRRRGQEARLRCSPMKGHSHVYWYRQLPEEGLKFMVYLQKENIIDESGMPKERFSAEFPKEGPSILRIQQVVRGDSAAYFCASSPTGAGGTDTQYFGPGTRLTVL.

The genes are TRBV7-9 and TRBJ2-3; with no DNA, the TCRdb D assignment of TRBD1 cannot be verified. Germline V gives CDR1 SEHNR, CDR2 FQNEAQ (reference sequence). The CDR3 contains 16 residues. The CDR3 here is CASSGAPRTGTDTQYF.

The gene calls are TRBV20-1 and TRBJ2-1. The CDR3 consists of 14 residues. Germline-derived CDR1 and CDR2 are DFQATT and SNEGSKA (reference sequence). The CDR3 loop reads CSASQGDSYNEQFF.

This chain joins TRBV5-1 and TRBJ2-1. The CDR3 consists of 13 residues. Germline CDR1 reads SGHRS; CDR2 reads YFSETQ. CDR3 sequence: CASSWDTHNEQFF.

V is TRBV7-9 and J is TRBJ2-3; without DNA, the TCRdb call of TRBD1 cannot be checked. This CDR3 has 13 residues. Per germline, CDR1 SEHNR and CDR2 FQNEAQ (reference sequence). CDR3 sequence reads: CASSLKGADTQYF.

V gene TRBV29-1 combines with J gene TRBJ2-1; the TCRdb call, TRBD1, lacks DNA for checking. The CDR3 consists of 12 residues. Germline lookup yields CDR1 SQVTM and CDR2 ANQGSEA. The CDR3: CSVDRGRNEQFF.

The gene calls are TRBV6-5 and TRBJ2-7; TCRdb selects TRBD1, and the lack of DNA leaves this call unchecked. In germline, CDR1 is MNHEY, CDR2 SVGAGI. The CDR3 loop spans 13 amino acids. This chain's CDR3 is CASIAGGNYEQYF.

The chain links TRBV7-9 to TRBJ2-7; absent DNA, TCRdb's TRBD2 call cannot be checked. The CDR3 covers 17 residues. CDR1 and CDR2 from the germline V gene are SEHNR and FQNEAQ (reference sequence). This CDR3 reads CASSVSGTSGPTYEQYF. The whole variable domain, filled in from reference TRBV7-9 and TRBJ2-7, reads DTGVSQNPRHKITKRGQNVTFRCDPISEHNRLYWYRQTLGQGPEFLTYFQNEAQLEKSRLLSDRFSAERPKGSFSTLEIQRTEQGDSAMYLCASSVSGTSGPTYEQYFGPGTRLTVT.

The chain combines TRBV7-9 with TRBJ1-1. This CDR3 spans 13 amino acids. Germline CDR1 and CDR2: SEHNR and FQNEAQ (reference sequence). CDR3 sequence: CASSLMSGTEAFF.

This chain links TRBV6-6 with TRBJ2-1; the D gene TCRdb calls, TRBD2, cannot be checked with no DNA. Germline V gene lookup returns CDR1 MNHNY and CDR2 SVGAGI (reference sequence). The CDR3 is made up of 16 amino acids. The CDR3 protein is CASSTNSGGADNEQFF.

This chain connects TRBV3-1 to TRBJ2-5; the TRBD1 assignment by TCRdb is unverifiable without DNA. The germline V gene encodes CDR1 LGHDT and CDR2 YNNKEL (reference sequence). This CDR3 contains 14 residues. CDR3 region: CASSQDLRGETQYF.

The V and J genes are TRBV12-3 or TRBV12-4 and TRBJ2-3; TCRdb gives TRBD1 as the D gene, but with no DNA this cannot be confirmed. CDR3 length: 16 amino acids. CDR3 in amino acids: CASSSTVRGLTDTQYF.